The entry that follows covers one T cell receptor beta chain sequence. Profiled with immunoSEQ multiplex PCR; TCRdb holds only in-frame clones, not every one. The sample has roughly 160,000 clones; 90% are singletons. This sample was taken from a study of blood T cell repertoires in COVID-19. There are 17 residues in the CDR3. Germline CDR1 reads SGDLS; CDR2 reads YYNGEE. Trimming cost V 2 bases and J 6 bases; bases outside gene matches: 8. The chain links TRBV9 to TRBJ2-7; TRBD2 matches at 16 bases. This sequence originates from a man aged 50 to 60 with acute or convalescent COVID-19. Sequenced sample: peripheral blood. In DNA form, the CDR3 reads TGTGCCAGCAGCGTCGGGACTAGCGGGAGGGACCTGGCCGAGCAGTACTTC. Amino acids: CASSVGTSGRDLAEQYF. Based on the CDR3 plus reference TRBV9 and TRBJ2-7, the full variable domain is DSGVTQTPKHLITATGQRVTLRCSPRSGDLSVYWYQQSLDQGLQFLIQYYNGEERAKGNILERFSAQQFPDLHSELNLSSLELGDSALYFCASSVGTSGRDLAEQYFGPGTRLTVT.